This T cell receptor beta chain was sequenced for a study of shared clonotypes between healthy human individuals. CD45RO-negative, CCR7-positively selected cells formed the naive CD8 fraction, excluding terminally differentiated effector memory CD45RA+ cells. All participating donors were Caucasian adults from Nashville, Tennessee. Only in-frame clones appear in the TCRdb table, and some are missing; sequencing was by immunoSEQ multiplex PCR. Of 550,000 to 650,000 clones in the sample, roughly 96% were seen once. The J segment lost 2 bases and the V segment lost 4 bases, leaving 22 bases of the junction unmatched. The CDR3 length is 22 residues. CDR1 and CDR2 (germline): MNHEY, SMNVEV (reference sequence).

The chain links TRBV27 to TRBJ2-1, with 11 positions matching TRBD2. Sequences were obtained from naive CD8+ T cells sorted from blood. The sequence came from a woman younger than 45 in good health. CDR3 amino acids: CASSSLPTLQASGRYTYNEQFF. As DNA, the CDR3 is TGTGCCAGCAGTTCCCTCCCCACACTCCAGGCTAGCGGGAGGTATACCTACAATGAGCAGTTCTTC.